The T cell receptor (beta chain) described here comes from a study of cytomegalovirus exposure and HLA in healthy donors. Regarding the study as a whole: Most TCR sequences were uncommon, yet certain public TCRs appeared in many donors. What TCR beta sequences reportedly achieved was accurate prediction of HLA-A and HLA-B alleles in most subjects. Most of the TCR beta V segments (in an earlier analysis) were productive either about 87% or about 30% of the time.

This clone was observed once. Its antigen is still unknown. PCR involved 60 Vbeta and 13 Jbeta primers. Here immunoSEQ multiplex PCR was the method, and the copy in TCRdb shows in-frame clones only, minus some. The sample lists fewer than 150,000 clones, 80% seen once, with about 6.8% in the top ten. Trimming left V 3 bases short and J 2 bases short, with 8 bases between. Germline CDR1 is MNHEY and CDR2 is SMNVEV (reference sequence). The CDR3 runs 13 residues. The sample was PBMCs. This TCR was recovered from a man in his forties or fifties in good health and CMV-seropositive. The rearrangement links TRBV27 to TRBJ2-7, with D possibly being TRBD1 (5 bases). This CDR3 reads CASSFRAAYEQYF. The DNA of the CDR3 is TGTGCCAGCAGTTTCAGGGCCGCCTACGAGCAGTACTTC.